These 10 T cell receptor beta chains came from one sample sequenced in a study of beta chain features in type 1 diabetes. Findings and limits, study-wide: Moderate yet significant TCRB CDR3 shortening was seen in Type 1 diabetes patients in all four CD4+ subsets.

Reverse transcribing all isolated RNA meant expressed TCRB transcripts were sequenced. TCRdb keeps only in-frame clones here, not all; method: immunoSEQ multiplex PCR. The sample has over 25,000 clones; 49% are singletons. Their antigens remain unidentified. The sequenced material came from stem cell memory CD4+ T cells from blood. The receptors come from a man aged 25 to 40 with type 1 diabetes.

This sequence joins TRBV19 and TRBJ1-2; TRBD1 agrees at 11 bases. There are 14 residues in the CDR3. Germline lookup yields CDR1 LNHDA and CDR2 SQIVND (reference sequence). V shed 5 bases and J 7 bases; nucleotides not matched to a gene: 6. CDR3 nucleotide sequence: TGTGCCAGTAGTCTCGGACAGGGGGCGAGTGGCTACACCTTC. It is translated as CASSLGQGASGYTF. The variable domain in full, completed from reference TRBV19 and TRBJ1-2, reads DGGITQSPKYLFRKEGQNVTLSCEQNLNHDAMYWYRQDPGQGLRLIYYSQIVNDFQKGDIAEGYSVSREKKESFPLTVTSAQKNPTAFYLCASSLGQGASGYTFGSGTRLTVV.

The gene calls are TRBV7-6 and TRBJ2-1, with 8 bases that match TRBD2. CDR1 is SGHVS, CDR2 FNYEAQ, per germline. The J segment lost 0 bases and the V segment lost 2 bases, leaving 0 bases of the junction unmatched. This CDR3 has 15 residues. Written as DNA, the CDR3 is TGTGCCAGCAGCTTAAGCGGGAGCTCCTACAATGAGCAGTTCTTC. Its protein is CASSLSGSSYNEQFF.

The chain combines TRBV25-1 with TRBJ2-7, with D perhaps matching TRBD2 (6 bases). This CDR3 region has 14 residues. From germline, CDR1 is MGHDK and CDR2 SYGVNS. The ends were cut back, 2 bases at V and 5 bases at J, with 13 bases in the middle. This CDR3 is CASSEPGEKNEQYF. CDR3 bases: TGTGCCAGCAGTGAACCGGGGGAGAAGAACGAGCAGTACTTC.

V gene TRBV5-1 combines with J gene TRBJ2-1; 9 bases map to TRBD1. Germline V gene sequence: CDR1 SGHRS, CDR2 YFSETQ. This CDR3 has 16 residues. The V segment lost 0 bases and the J segment 4 bases; nucleotides outside the gene matches: 5. The CDR3 DNA reads TGCGCCAGCAGCTTGGCAGGGGGACAGGGATACAATGAGCAGTTCTTC. Translating gives CASSLAGGQGYNEQFF.

This chain uses TRBV11-1 with TRBJ2-2, with 9 bases that match TRBD2. Germline V gives CDR1 SGHAT, CDR2 FQDESV (reference sequence). The junction had 9 bases not matched to a gene; V was cut back by 2 bases and J by 5 bases. This CDR3 contains 17 residues. The CDR3 region is CASSLRQGSGRTGELFF. In DNA form, the CDR3 reads TGTGCCAGCAGCTTACGTCAGGGTAGCGGGAGAACCGGGGAGCTGTTTTTT.

This clone was seen a few times. The chain couples TRBV13 to TRBJ2-2; 10 nucleotides agree with TRBD1. The CDR3 has 17 amino acids. CDR1 and CDR2 (germline): PRHDT, FYEKMQ (reference sequence). Trimming at V came to 2 bases and at J to 4 bases, leaving 7 bases not matched to a gene. This chain's CDR3 is CASSLIPGQGFTGELFF. In nucleotides, the CDR3 is TGTGCCAGCAGCTTAATTCCGGGACAGGGGTTCACCGGGGAGCTGTTTTTT.

The J gene is TRBJ2-3, the V gene TRBV5-6; 8 bases match TRBD1. Germline V gives CDR1 SGHDT, CDR2 YYEEEE. J gave up 2 bases and V 3 bases, and 11 bases lay outside the gene matches. The CDR3 spans 17 residues. The CDR3 sequence: CASSSLRGQVLTDTQYF. The CDR3 nucleotides are TGTGCCAGCAGCTCACTCCGGGGACAGGTTCTCACAGATACGCAGTATTTT.

This chain joins TRBV5-4 and TRBJ2-5, with 8 bases that match TRBD2. The J segment lost 5 bases and the V segment lost 4 bases, leaving 7 bases of the junction unmatched. CDR1 is SGHNT and CDR2 is YYREEE in the germline V gene (reference sequence). The CDR3 runs 14 residues. The CDR3 spells CASSRTSRSETQYF. CDR3 in DNA: TGTGCCAGCAGCCGGACTAGCAGATCGGAGACCCAGTACTTC.

The CDR3 DNA follows: TGTGCCAGCAGCCAATTTGGGACAGGGTCCACCGGGGAGCTGTTTTTT. This translates into CASSQFGTGSTGELFF. The gene calls are TRBV14 and TRBJ2-2; 9 nucleotides line up with TRBD1. In germline, CDR1 is SGHDN, CDR2 FVKESK. Trimming removed 2 bases from V and 4 bases from J; junction bases left unmatched: 5. The CDR3 extends over 16 amino acids.

The V gene is TRBV19, the J gene TRBJ2-1, with D tentatively TRBD2 (6 bases). The germline V gene has CDR1 LNHDA and CDR2 SQIVND (reference sequence). The CDR3 consists of 15 residues. Between the trimmed V and J ends, which lost 9 bases and 8 bases, there was a span of 23 bases. This CDR3 reads CASAKTLAIFDEQFF. In DNA form, the CDR3 reads TGTGCCAGCGCTAAAACTCTAGCGATTTTCGATGAGCAGTTCTTC.